Shown below are 27 T cell receptor beta chains from a single sample sequenced in a study of T cell repertoires in aging, cancer and after chemotherapy. TRB rearrangements spanning V, D and J were amplified using mixed TRB-A/B primers. TCRdb reprocessed the multiplex PCR reads via MiXCR and lists one record per CDR3 protein. The data show about 15,000 distinct CDR3 sequences, approximately 46% seen once. Amplification of TCR beta used genomic DNA extracted from peripheral blood. The sample taken for sequencing was blood. These receptors originate from a human donor in good health.

V and J are TRBV6-1 and TRBJ2-7; possibly TRBD1 for D (6 bases). V dropped 4 bases and J dropped 3 bases, with 10 bases sitting between them. Looked up from germline, CDR1 is MNHNS and CDR2 is SASEGT. This CDR3 is built from 13 residues. CDR3 in amino acids: CASSVGDNYEQYF. DNA for the CDR3: TGTGCCAGCAGTGTTGGGGACAACTACGAGCAGTACTTC.

CDR3 loop: CASSLNRAGNTIYF. CDR3 bases: TGTGCCAGCAGCCTTAACAGGGCCGGAAACACCATATATTTT. V is TRBV11-1 and J is TRBJ1-3; D possibly corresponds to TRBD1 (6 bases). This CDR3 region has 14 residues. CDR1 and CDR2 (germline): SGHAT, FQDESV (reference sequence). Trimming stripped 5 bases from V and 4 bases from J, with 12 bases between.

The sample holds a few counts of this clonotype. This chain uses TRBV6-2 or TRBV6-3 with TRBJ2-7; D is perhaps TRBD1 or TRBD2 (5 bases each). This CDR3 is 15 amino acids long. Germline assignment: CDR1 MNHEY and CDR2 SVGEGT. V was trimmed by 5 bases and J by 6 bases, leaving 20 bases between them. CDR3 in DNA: TGTGCCAGCAGTCCACCCGGGGAAGGGGTCGCCGAGCAGTACTTC. It yields the protein CASSPPGEGVAEQYF.

The chain couples TRBV6-5 to TRBJ2-7, with 10 nucleotides matching TRBD2. CDR1 is MNHEY, CDR2 SVGAGI, per germline. V gave up 7 bases and J gave up 5 bases; unmatched junction bases: 11. The CDR3 has 15 residues. This chain's CDR3 is CASTIKLAGVHEQYF. The CDR3 DNA sequence: TGTGCCAGCACCATTAAGCTAGCGGGAGTCCACGAGCAGTACTTC.

This clonotype was detected a few times. This chain connects TRBV5-5 to TRBJ2-5, with D possibly matching TRBD1 (5 bases). V was pared by 1 base and J by 5 bases, with 21 bases between. This CDR3 is built from 17 residues. The germline V gene encodes CDR1 SGHKS and CDR2 YYEKEE (reference sequence). DNA for the CDR3: TGTGCCAGCAGCTTGTCCGGAGTGGCCAGGGCAGGCGAGACCCAGTACTTC. Its translation: CASSLSGVARAGETQYF.

V gene TRBV7-2 combines with J gene TRBJ1-2, with D perhaps matching TRBD1 (5 bases). The CDR3 covers 14 residues. Germline V CDR1 and CDR2: SGHTA, FQGNSA. V dropped 6 bases and J dropped 2 bases, with 13 bases sitting between them. CDR3 residues: CASRPGGGNYGYTF. The CDR3 DNA is TGTGCCAGCAGACCCGGTGGGGGGAACTATGGCTACACCTTC.

This chain connects TRBV6-5 to TRBJ2-2; 9 nucleotides align to TRBD2. With 6 bases clipped from V and 4 bases from J, the junction kept 6 bases outside the gene matches. This CDR3 has 15 amino acids. The germline V gene has CDR1 MNHEY and CDR2 SVGAGI. CDR3 in amino acids: CASRRLAAGTGELFF. The CDR3 DNA follows: TGTGCCAGCAGACGACTAGCGGCTGGCACCGGGGAGCTGTTTTTT.

This chain connects TRBV27 to TRBJ1-4; 8 bases agree with TRBD1. J gave up 3 bases and V 6 bases, and 6 bases lay outside the gene matches. CDR1 and CDR2 (germline): MNHEY, SMNVEV (reference sequence). This CDR3 has 15 amino acids. The CDR3, as DNA: TGTGCCAGCAGACCAACAGGGGGACCTAATGAAAAACTGTTTTTT. As protein: CASRPTGGPNEKLFF.

A note on this clonotype: It is unclear where the CDR3 begins or ends on the DNA, so no DNA is shown, and the CDR3 is as TCRdb lists it. This chain uses TRBV7-5 with TRBJ2-2; TRBD1, the D gene given by the table, was not confirmed from the DNA. TRBV7-5 counts as a pseudogene. The CDR3 spans 16 residues, counting both ends. CDR3 in amino acids: CISVSEAFLPPGELFF.

This chain links TRBV19 with TRBJ2-1; D unresolved. This CDR3 spans 15 amino acids. Germline V CDR1 and CDR2: LNHDA, SQIVND (reference sequence). Between the trimmed V and J ends, which lost 8 bases and 6 bases, there was a span of 20 bases. CDR3 amino acids: CASSDDTSRANEQFF. The CDR3 DNA sequence: TGTGCCAGTTCCGACGACACCTCCCGAGCCAATGAGCAGTTCTTC.

CDR3 residues: CASRRLAGLGTDTQYF. The CDR3 coding sequence is TGTGCCAGCAGGCGACTAGCGGGATTAGGCACAGATACGCAGTATTTT. V gene TRBV6-5 combines with J gene TRBJ2-3, with 11 bases fitting TRBD2. Germline loops: CDR1 MNHEY, CDR2 SVGAGI. V dropped 6 bases and J dropped 1; count of bases not matched to a gene: 6. This CDR3 contains 16 residues.

The rearrangement joins TRBV13 to TRBJ2-7, with D perhaps matching TRBD2 (6 bases). The germline V gene encodes CDR1 PRHDT and CDR2 FYEKMQ (reference sequence). This CDR3 contains 14 residues. V shed 4 bases and J shed 7 bases, with 17 bases lying between them. This chain's CDR3 is CASSSTREFGEQYF. DNA of the CDR3: TGTGCCAGCAGCTCCACCCGGGAGTTCGGGGAGCAGTACTTC. The full variable domain, rest sourced from reference TRBV13 and TRBJ2-7, is AAGVIQSPRHLIKEKRETATLKCYPIPRHDTVYWYQQGPGQDPQFLISFYEKMQSDKGSIPDRFSAQQFSDYHSELNMSSLELGDSALYFCASSSTREFGEQYFGPGTRLTVT.

V usage is TRBV30 and J usage is TRBJ2-7; TRBD2 matches 9 bases. The V gene's germline CDR1 is GTSNPN and CDR2 SVGIG (reference sequence). The CDR3 consists of 16 residues. Trimming cost V 5 bases and J 0 bases; bases outside gene matches: 11. Here the CDR3 DNA reads TGTGCCTGGGGTGGGAGACTAGCGGATAGCTCCTACGAGCAGTACTTC. Encoded protein: CAWGGRLADSSYEQYF.

A few counts support this clonotype. This chain joins TRBV11-1 and TRBJ1-2; D is undetermined. The germline V and J ends were trimmed by 4 bases and 5 bases, with 8 bases remaining between them. Germline loops: CDR1 SGHAT, CDR2 FQDESV (reference sequence). This CDR3 is built from 12 residues. This CDR3 reads CASSSDGYGYTF. The DNA of the CDR3 is TGTGCCAGCAGCTCCGACGGGTATGGCTACACCTTC.

The chain joins TRBV5-5 to TRBJ2-6; D is uncertain. Germline values: CDR1 SGHKS, CDR2 YYEKEE (reference sequence). V dropped 4 bases and J dropped 6 bases, with 11 bases sitting between them. The CDR3 has 14 residues. CDR3 sequence (DNA): TGTGCCAGCAGCACACACCCTAAGGCCAACGTCCTGACTTTC. Translating gives CASSTHPKANVLTF.

The chain links TRBV30 to TRBJ2-3; the D is unclear. Per germline, CDR1 GTSNPN and CDR2 SVGIG (reference sequence). The CDR3 is 14 residues long. V gave up 1 base and J gave up 5 bases, with 13 bases separating them. In nucleotides, the CDR3 is TGTGCCTGGAGTGGGGGTTCTAGGGTAGATACGCAGTATTTT. Translated: CAWSGGSRVDTQYF.

The chain is built from TRBV6-5 and TRBJ2-7; weak D call: TRBD1 (5 bases). The CDR3 loop spans 13 amino acids. The V end lost 6 bases, the J end lost 4 bases, and 13 bases lay between the germline ends. CDR1 is MNHEY, CDR2 SVGAGI, per germline. The chain's CDR3 is CASRRERGYEQYF. DNA for the CDR3: TGTGCCAGCAGACGAGAAAGGGGATACGAGCAGTACTTC.

The chain uses TRBV29-1 and TRBJ2-7; a possible D gene is TRBD2 (7 bases). The CDR3 runs 14 residues. Germline V gives CDR1 SQVTM, CDR2 ANQGSEA. V lost 7 bases and J 3 bases, leaving 19 bases between the germline ends. CDR3 sequence reads: CSASEGEGLYEQYF. The CDR3 nucleotides are TGCAGCGCAAGCGAGGGGGAGGGCCTCTACGAGCAGTACTTC.

The CDR3 region is CASSLFGGKSYEQYF. CDR3 bases: TGTGCCAGCAGCTTGTTCGGCGGAAAGTCCTACGAGCAGTACTTC. The chain joins TRBV5-4 to TRBJ2-7; D is undetermined. Per germline, CDR1 SGHNT and CDR2 YYREEE (reference sequence). The CDR3 contains 15 residues. V dropped 1 base and J dropped 1 base, with 12 bases sitting between them.

V gene TRBV27 combines with J gene TRBJ1-1, with D perhaps matching TRBD1 (5 bases). The V end lost 6 bases, the J end lost 1 base, and 12 bases lay between the germline ends. CDR1 is MNHEY, CDR2 SMNVEV, per germline (reference sequence). The CDR3 runs 14 residues. The chain's CDR3 is CASRTDMKNTEAFF. In nucleotides, the CDR3 is TGTGCCAGCAGGACGGACATGAAGAACACTGAAGCTTTCTTT.

This clonotype is medium-sized (0.01 to 0.1%) by share. The chain combines TRBV19 with TRBJ2-2, with no clear D. The CDR3 loop spans 14 amino acids. With 5 bases removed from V and 5 bases from J, the gap between germline ends came to 12 bases. The V gene's germline CDR1 is LNHDA and CDR2 SQIVND (reference sequence). CDR3 sequence: CASSPSFRTGELFF. Written as DNA, the CDR3 is TGTGCCAGTAGTCCTAGTTTCAGGACCGGGGAGCTGTTTTTT.

This clonotype qualifies as medium-sized. The chain joins TRBV29-1 to TRBJ2-2, with D possibly being TRBD1 (5 bases). The germline gives CDR1 SQVTM, CDR2 ANQGSEA. The CDR3 is made up of 13 amino acids. V lost 5 bases to trimming and J lost 5 bases, with 12 bases between them. The CDR3 DNA is TGCAGCGTTAGAAGGGGCGATACCGGGGAGCTGTTTTTT. It translates to CSVRRGDTGELFF.

V usage is TRBV27 and J usage is TRBJ2-1; 7 nucleotides agree with TRBD1. With V trimmed by 5 bases and J by 4 bases, 8 bases remained unmatched. The CDR3 is 15 amino acids. Germline V gives CDR1 MNHEY, CDR2 SMNVEV (reference sequence). The CDR3 bases are TGTGCCAGCAGTACGTCCGGGACAGTATACAATGAGCAGTTCTTC. Amino acid sequence: CASSTSGTVYNEQFF.

This clonotype was counted only a few times. The chain combines TRBV6-6 with TRBJ2-7, with D perhaps matching TRBD1 (6 bases). V was shortened by 5 bases and J by 3 bases, with 11 bases between the two germline ends. The CDR3 sequence is 13 residues long. Germline V CDR1 and CDR2: MNHNY, SVGAGI (reference sequence). CDR3 DNA sequence: TGTGCCAGCAGTACTTACAGGGACTACGAGCAGTACTTC. Translated: CASSTYRDYEQYF.

The CDR3 nucleotides read TGTGCCAGCAGTGAAGCCCCCCGAGGGGGGGAGCTGTTTTTT. Its protein is CASSEAPRGGELFF. This chain joins TRBV6-1 and TRBJ2-2; TRBD2 might be the D (5 bases). CDR1 and CDR2 (germline): MNHNS, SASEGT. The germline V and J ends were trimmed by 0 bases and 8 bases, with 10 bases remaining between them. The CDR3 is made up of 14 amino acids.

This clonotype was detected only a few times. This chain uses TRBV29-1 with TRBJ2-5; 9 bases are a match to TRBD1. Per the germline V gene, CDR1 is SQVTM and CDR2 is ANQGSEA. V gave up 6 bases and J gave up 7 bases; unmatched junction bases: 12. The CDR3 length is 14 residues. CDR3 coding DNA: TGCAGCGTCCGCCTGCCGGGACAGGGATGGACCCAGTACTTC. It specifies CSVRLPGQGWTQYF.

The V call is TRBV30, the J call TRBJ1-1, with no clear D. The CDR3 spans 14 residues. Germline V lookup: CDR1 GTSNPN, CDR2 SVGIG (reference sequence). V lost 0 bases and J lost 3, with 11 bases in between. The CDR3 region is CAWSVVGPYTEAFF. Written as DNA, the CDR3 is TGTGCCTGGAGTGTAGTCGGGCCGTACACTGAAGCTTTCTTT.